The clone carrying this TCR beta chain came up once. Its cognate antigen is unknown. The data were obtained in a study of graft-versus-host responses after intestinal transplantation. Background on the study: For two to three years after anti-thymocyte globulin induction, all recipients took tacrolimus and steroids.

Whole-study results and caveats: Recipient marrow harbored GvH clones, some of which surfaced first in ileum or blood.

Sequencing was performed with immunoSEQ multiplex PCR; in TCRdb, only in-frame clones are kept and a portion is missing. The sample includes over 45,000 clones, around 90% of them seen just once. The CDR3 contains 18 residues. Germline lookup yields CDR1 LGHNA and CDR2 YSLEER. V lost 3 bases, J lost 2 bases, and 11 bases stayed unmatched. The sequencing used PBMCs, collected 26 days after transplant. This rearrangement joins TRBV4-3 to TRBJ2-1; 9 bases are a match to TRBD1. The clonotype originates from a human patient who received an intestinal transplant, so some T cells may come from the graft donor. CDR3 sequence reads: CASSQGPTGGTAYNEQFF. The CDR3 DNA reads as TGCGCCAGCAGCCAGGGACCTACAGGGGGCACGGCCTACAATGAGCAGTTCTTC.